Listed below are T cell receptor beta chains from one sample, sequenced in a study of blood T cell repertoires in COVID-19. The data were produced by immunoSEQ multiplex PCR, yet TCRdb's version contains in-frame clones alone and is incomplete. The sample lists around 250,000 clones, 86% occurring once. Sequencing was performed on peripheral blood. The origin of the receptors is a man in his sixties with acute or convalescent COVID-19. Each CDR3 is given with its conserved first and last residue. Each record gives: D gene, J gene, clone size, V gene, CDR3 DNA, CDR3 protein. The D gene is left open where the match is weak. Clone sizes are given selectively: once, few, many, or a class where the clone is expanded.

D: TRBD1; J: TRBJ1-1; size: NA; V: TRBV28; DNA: TGTGCCAGCAGTTTAGCGGGACAGGGCCCCAGTTTCTTT; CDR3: CASSLAGQGPSFF
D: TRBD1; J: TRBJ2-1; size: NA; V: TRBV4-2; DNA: TGTGCCAGCAGCCAAGATCATAGGACAGGGACCAATGAGCAGTTCTTC; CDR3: CASSQDHRTGTNEQFF
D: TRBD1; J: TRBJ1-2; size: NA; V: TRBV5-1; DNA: TGCGCCAGCACCCTGGACAGGAATCCTTATGGCTACACCTTC; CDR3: CASTLDRNPYGYTF
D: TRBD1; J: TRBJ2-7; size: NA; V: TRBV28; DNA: TGTGCCAGCAGTCCACGAGGACAGGGGACCTACGAGCAGTACTTC; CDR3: CASSPRGQGTYEQYF
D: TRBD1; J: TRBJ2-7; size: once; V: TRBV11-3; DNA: TGTGCCAGCAGCAAAGGACAGGGCCAAAAGTACGAGCAGTACTTC; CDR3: CASSKGQGQKYEQYF
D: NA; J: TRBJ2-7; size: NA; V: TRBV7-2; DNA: TGTGCCAGCAGCTCACAGACAGGTGGCTTACACTACGAGCAGTACTTC; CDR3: CASSSQTGGLHYEQYF
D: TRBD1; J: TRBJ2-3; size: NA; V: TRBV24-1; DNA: TGTGCCACCAGTGATCCTCCGGGACAGGACCGAGATACGCAGTATTTT; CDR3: CATSDPPGQDRDTQYF
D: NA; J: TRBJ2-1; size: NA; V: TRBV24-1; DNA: TGTGCCACCAGTGACTCCCGGGTGAATGAGCAGTTCTTC; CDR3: CATSDSRVNEQFF
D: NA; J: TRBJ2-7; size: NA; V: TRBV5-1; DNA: TGCGCCAGCAGCTTGGGGGCCCGATCGGACGAGCAGTACTTC; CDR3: CASSLGARSDEQYF
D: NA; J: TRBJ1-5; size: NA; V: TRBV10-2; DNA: TGCGCCAGCAGTGAGCAGCGACAGACAAATCAGCCCCAGCATTTT; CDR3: CASSEQRQTNQPQHF
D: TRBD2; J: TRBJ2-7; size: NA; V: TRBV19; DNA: TGTGCCAGTAGTATATCCTACAGGGAGAGGACTAGCGGGAGAATCTACGAGCAGTACTTC; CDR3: CASSISYRERTSGRIYEQYF
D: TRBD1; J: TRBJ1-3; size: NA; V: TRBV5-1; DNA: TGCGCCAGCAGCTTCGAAACCCCGGGACAGGACGGAAACACCATATATTTT; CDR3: CASSFETPGQDGNTIYF
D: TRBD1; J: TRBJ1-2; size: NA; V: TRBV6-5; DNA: TGTGCCAGCATGTCCGGTACAGGGGGCAACTATGGCTACACCTTC; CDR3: CASMSGTGGNYGYTF
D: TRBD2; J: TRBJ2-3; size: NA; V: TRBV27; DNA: TGTGCCAGCAGTTCTACTAGCGGGAGCACAGATACGCAGTATTTT; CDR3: CASSSTSGSTDTQYF
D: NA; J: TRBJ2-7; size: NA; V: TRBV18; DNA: TGTGCCAGCTCACGCAGGGACACGCTTTCCTACGAGCAGTACTTC; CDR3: CASSRRDTLSYEQYF
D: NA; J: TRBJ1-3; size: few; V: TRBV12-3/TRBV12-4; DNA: TGTGCCAGCTTGAGCAACTCTGGAAACACCATATATTTT; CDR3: CASLSNSGNTIYF
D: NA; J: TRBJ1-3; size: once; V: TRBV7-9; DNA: TGTGCCACCTCACGGGGTACTGGAAACACCATATATTTT; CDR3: CATSRGTGNTIYF
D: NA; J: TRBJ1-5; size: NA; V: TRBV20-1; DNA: TGCAGTGCTAGTTACAGTGTTGTGGGCAATCAGCCCCAGCATTTT; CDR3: CSASYSVVGNQPQHF
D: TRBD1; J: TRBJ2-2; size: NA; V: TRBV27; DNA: TGTGCCAGCAGTATAGACAGGGTTAACGGGGAGCTGTTTTTT; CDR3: CASSIDRVNGELFF
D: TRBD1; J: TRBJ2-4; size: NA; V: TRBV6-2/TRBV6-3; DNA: TGTGCCAGCAGTGGCCGGGACAGGGGGGTTTCTGCCAAAAACATTCAGTACTTC; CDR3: CASSGRDRGVSAKNIQYF
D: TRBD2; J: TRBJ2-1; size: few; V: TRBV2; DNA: TGTGCCAGCAGTACACTAGCGGGAGGGACTCGGTTCTTC; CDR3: CASSTLAGGTRFF
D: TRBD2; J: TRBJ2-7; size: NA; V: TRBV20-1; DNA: TGCAGTGCTAGTCGGCCTAGCGGGGGCTACGAGCAGTACTTC; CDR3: CSASRPSGGYEQYF
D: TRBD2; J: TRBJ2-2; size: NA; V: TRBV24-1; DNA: TGTGCCACCAGTGCCGCCCGCGGGAGGGGAACCGGGGAGCTGTTTTTT; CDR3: CATSAARGRGTGELFF
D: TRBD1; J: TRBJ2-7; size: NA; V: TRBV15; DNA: TGTGCCACCAGCACCGGGGGACAGGGTTACTACGAGCAGTACTTC; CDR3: CATSTGGQGYYEQYF
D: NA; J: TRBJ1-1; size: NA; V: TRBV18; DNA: TGTGCCAGCTCAGAGCGCCCAGGGGACACTGAAGCTTTCTTT; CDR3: CASSERPGDTEAFF
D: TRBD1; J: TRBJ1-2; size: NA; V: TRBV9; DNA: TGTGCCAGCAGCCCAAGGGGGGACAGGGGCGGCTACACCTTC; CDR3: CASSPRGDRGGYTF
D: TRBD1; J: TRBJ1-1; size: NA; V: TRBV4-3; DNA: TGCGCCAGCAGCCAAGCCCAGGGGGAGTATGGCACTGAAGCTTTCTTT; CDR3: CASSQAQGEYGTEAFF
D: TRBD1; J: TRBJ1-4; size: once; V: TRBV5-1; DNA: TGCGCCAGCAGCTCGAACCGGGACAGGGACGGAAAACTGTTTTTT; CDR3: CASSSNRDRDGKLFF
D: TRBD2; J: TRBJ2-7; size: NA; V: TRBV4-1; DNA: TGCGCCAGCAGCCATGCTAGCGGGAGGACCTACGAGCAGTACTTC; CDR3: CASSHASGRTYEQYF
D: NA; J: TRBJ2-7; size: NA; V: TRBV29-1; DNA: TGCAGCGTTCTGACGGGTCGGAACGAGCAGTACTTC; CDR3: CSVLTGRNEQYF
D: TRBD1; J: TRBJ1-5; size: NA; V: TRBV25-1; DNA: TGTGCCAGCAGCCAGACAGGGGGCAATCAGCCCCAGCATTTT; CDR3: CASSQTGGNQPQHF
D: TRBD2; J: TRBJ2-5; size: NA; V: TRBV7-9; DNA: TGTGCCAGCACCGAAACGACGGGAGGGCCGATCCAAGAGACCCAGTACTTC; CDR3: CASTETTGGPIQETQYF
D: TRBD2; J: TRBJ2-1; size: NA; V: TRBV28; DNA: TGTGCCAGCAAACCCCCGGGCGGGAGTGCGCAGTTCTTC; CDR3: CASKPPGGSAQFF
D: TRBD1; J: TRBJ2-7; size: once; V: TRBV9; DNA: TGTGCCAGCAGCGTAGGTGCGGGGACAGGCTACGAGCAGTACTTC; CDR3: CASSVGAGTGYEQYF
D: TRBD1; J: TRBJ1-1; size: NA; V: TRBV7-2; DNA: TGTGCCAGCAGCTACAGGGGGCTCACTGAAGCTTTCTTT; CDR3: CASSYRGLTEAFF
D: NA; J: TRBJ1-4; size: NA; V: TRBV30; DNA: TGTGCCTGGAGCCGGGGGGTGGGGGAAAAACTGTTTTTT; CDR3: CAWSRGVGEKLFF
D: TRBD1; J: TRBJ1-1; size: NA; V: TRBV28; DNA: TGTGCCAGCAGTTTTGACAGGGGGGGAAACACTGAAGCTTTCTTT; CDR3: CASSFDRGGNTEAFF
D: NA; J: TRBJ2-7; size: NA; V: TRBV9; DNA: TGTGCCAGCAGCGAGGCGGGACTCCGGTACGAGCAGTACTTC; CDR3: CASSEAGLRYEQYF
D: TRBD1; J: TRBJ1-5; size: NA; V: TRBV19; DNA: TGTGCCAGTAGTATTAAAGGGACAGGGGGCAGGGGACAGCCCCAGCATTTT; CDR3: CASSIKGTGGRGQPQHF
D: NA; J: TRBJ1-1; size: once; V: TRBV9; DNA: TGTGCCAGCAGCGTAGTCCCGGGAGGGAACACTGAAGCTTTCTTT; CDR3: CASSVVPGGNTEAFF
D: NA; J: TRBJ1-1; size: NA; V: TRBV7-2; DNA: TGTGCCAGCAGCTTAAAAGGGTTGGGAGGGAACACTGAAGCTTTCTTT; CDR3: CASSLKGLGGNTEAFF
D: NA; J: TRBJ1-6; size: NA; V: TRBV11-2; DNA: TGTGCCAGCAGCCGAGCGGGCTCACCCCTCCACTTT; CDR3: CASSRAGSPLHF
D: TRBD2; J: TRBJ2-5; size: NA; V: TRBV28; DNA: TGTGCCAGCAGTTTCCGCGGGAGGGTCCAAGAGACCCAGTACTTC; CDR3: CASSFRGRVQETQYF
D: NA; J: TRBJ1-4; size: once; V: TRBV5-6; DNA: TGTGCCAGCAGCTTGGCTGACGGGGAAAAACTGTTTTTT; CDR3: CASSLADGEKLFF
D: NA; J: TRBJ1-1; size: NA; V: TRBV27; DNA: TGTGCCAGCAGTTTGCGGAGGGCCATGAACACTGAAGCTTTCTTT; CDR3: CASSLRRAMNTEAFF
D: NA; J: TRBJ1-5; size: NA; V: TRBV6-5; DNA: TGTGCCAGCAGTTACTCGCGGGAATTGCCCCAGCATTTT; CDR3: CASSYSRELPQHF
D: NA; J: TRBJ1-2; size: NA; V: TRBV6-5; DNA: TGTGCCAGCAGTTTGGTGGAGGGCTATGGCTACACCTTC; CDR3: CASSLVEGYGYTF
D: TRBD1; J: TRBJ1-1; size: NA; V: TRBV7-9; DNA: TGTGCCAGCAGCTTCGAAAAGGGGACAGGCAAGAACACTGAAGCTTTCTTT; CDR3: CASSFEKGTGKNTEAFF
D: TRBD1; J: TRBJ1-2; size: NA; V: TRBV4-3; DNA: TGCGCCAGCAGCCAAGTGACAGGGGGGGATGGCTACACCTTC; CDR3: CASSQVTGGDGYTF
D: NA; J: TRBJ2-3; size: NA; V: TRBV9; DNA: TGTGCCAGCAGCGTAGCTACGAGGGATACGCAGTATTTT; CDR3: CASSVATRDTQYF
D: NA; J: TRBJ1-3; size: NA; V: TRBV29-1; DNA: TGCAGCGTTGGTCCAGGGGCGGCAAACACCATATATTTT; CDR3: CSVGPGAANTIYF
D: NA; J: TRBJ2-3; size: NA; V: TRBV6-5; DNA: TGTGCCAGCAGCGCTAAAGCGGCCGGCACAGATACGCAGTATTTT; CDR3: CASSAKAAGTDTQYF
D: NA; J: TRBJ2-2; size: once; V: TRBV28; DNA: TGTGCCAGCGAGTCAATAGCGCATACGAACACCGGGGAGCTGTTTTTT; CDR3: CASESIAHTNTGELFF
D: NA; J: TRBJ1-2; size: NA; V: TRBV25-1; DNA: TGTGCCAGCACTGAAGAGTCAACGCCCCATGGCTACACCTTC; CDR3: CASTEESTPHGYTF
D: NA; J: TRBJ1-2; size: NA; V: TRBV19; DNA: TGTGCCAGTAGTCCCAGCCATAGGGGCAACTATGGCTACACCTTC; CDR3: CASSPSHRGNYGYTF
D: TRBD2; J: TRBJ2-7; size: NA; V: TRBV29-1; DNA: TGCAGCGTAAGGACTAGCGGGAGAGGCGAGCAGTACTTC; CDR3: CSVRTSGRGEQYF
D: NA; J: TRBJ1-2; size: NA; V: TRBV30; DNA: TGTGCCTGGACTATGGACAGCATTAACTATGGCTACACCTTC; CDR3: CAWTMDSINYGYTF
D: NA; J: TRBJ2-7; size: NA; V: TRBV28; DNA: TGTGCCAGTCGACAGGCCCACGAGCAGTACTTC; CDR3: CASRQAHEQYF
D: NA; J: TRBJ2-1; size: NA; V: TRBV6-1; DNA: TGTGCCAGCAGTGGAGGGACGGAGGGGCTAGCCCTCTACAATGAGCAGTTCTTC; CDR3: CASSGGTEGLALYNEQFF